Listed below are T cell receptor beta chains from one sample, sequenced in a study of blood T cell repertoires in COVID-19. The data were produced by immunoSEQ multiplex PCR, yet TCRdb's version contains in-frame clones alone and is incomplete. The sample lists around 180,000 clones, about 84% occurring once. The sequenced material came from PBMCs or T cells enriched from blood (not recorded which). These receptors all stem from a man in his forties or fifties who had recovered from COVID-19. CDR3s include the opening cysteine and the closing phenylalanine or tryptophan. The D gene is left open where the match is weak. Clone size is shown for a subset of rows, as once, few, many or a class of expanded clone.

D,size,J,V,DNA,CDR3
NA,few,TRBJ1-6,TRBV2,TGTGCCAGCAGTCCGGATAATTCACCCCTCCACTTT,CASSPDNSPLHF
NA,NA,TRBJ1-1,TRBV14,TGTGCCAGCAGCCAAGGACTGGGTTCTGCTTTCTTT,CASSQGLGSAFF
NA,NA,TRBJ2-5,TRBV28,TGTGCCACCGGCGGGGCCTGGGAGACCCAGTACTTC,CATGGAWETQYF
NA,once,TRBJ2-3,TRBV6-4,TGTGCCAGCAGGCCCCGGACAGATACGCAGTATTTT,CASRPRTDTQYF
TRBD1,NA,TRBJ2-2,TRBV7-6,TGTGCCAGCAGCCAAAGACAGGGGGCCGGGGAGCTGTTTTTT,CASSQRQGAGELFF
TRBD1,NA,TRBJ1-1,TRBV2,TGTGCCAGCAGTGGGGGGACAGGGTTCGGTGACACTGAAGCTTTCTTT,CASSGGTGFGDTEAFF
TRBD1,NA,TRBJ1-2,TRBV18,TGTGCCAGCTCCCCCGACAGGGGTGGCTACACCTTC,CASSPDRGGYTF
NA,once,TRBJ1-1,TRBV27,TGTGCCAGCAGTTTTCGAGGCTCTACTAGACAACCTGAAGCTTTCTTT,CASSFRGSTRQPEAFF
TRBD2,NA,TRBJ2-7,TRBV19,TGTGCCAGTAGTATAACCGGCGGGGGGGCAGGAGAGCAGTACTTC,CASSITGGGAGEQYF
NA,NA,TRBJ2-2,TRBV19,TGTGCCAGTAGTACCCGACAAACCACCGGGGAGCTGTTTTTT,CASSTRQTTGELFF
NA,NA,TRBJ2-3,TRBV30,TGTGCCTGGGACGGGTCGAATACGCAGTATTTT,CAWDGSNTQYF
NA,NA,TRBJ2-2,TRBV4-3,TGCGCCAGCAGCCAAGATCCCCCCAGGTCAGCGGGCACCGGGGAGCTGTTTTTT,CASSQDPPRSAGTGELFF
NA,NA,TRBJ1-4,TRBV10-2,TGCGCCAGCAGGGGGGCAGGGTATGTTGAAAAACTGTTTTTT,CASRGAGYVEKLFF
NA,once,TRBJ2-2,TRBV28,TGTGCCAGCAGTTTAGAAGCGGGCAACACCGGGGAGCTGTTTTTT,CASSLEAGNTGELFF
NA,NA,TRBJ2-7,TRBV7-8,TGTGCCAGCAGCGCGGGACTGGACTCCTACGAGCAGTACTTC,CASSAGLDSYEQYF
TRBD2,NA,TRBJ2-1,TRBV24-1,TGTGCCACCAGCGGGGGGGTGATTGGCGGGGTCCCTTCCTACAATGAGCAGTTCTTC,CATSGGVIGGVPSYNEQFF
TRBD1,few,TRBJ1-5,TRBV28,TGTGCCAGCAGTCCGGGACAGGCTGCGTATAGCAATCAGCCCCAGCATTTT,CASSPGQAAYSNQPQHF
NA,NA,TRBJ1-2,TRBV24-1,TGTGCCACCAGACGGACAGAGGGCGGCTACACCTTC,CATRRTEGGYTF
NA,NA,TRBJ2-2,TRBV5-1,TGCGCCAGCAGCTTGGTGGCCAGGATGAACACCGGGGAGCTGTTTTTT,CASSLVARMNTGELFF
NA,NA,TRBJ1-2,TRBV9,TGTGCCAGCAGCGCCGACAGCTATGGCTACACCTTC,CASSADSYGYTF
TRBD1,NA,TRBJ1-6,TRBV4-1,TGCGCCAGCAGCTCGGACAGGCCCAATTCACCCCTCCACTTT,CASSSDRPNSPLHF
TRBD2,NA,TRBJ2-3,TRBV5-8,TGTGCCAGCAGCCGGGGGGGGGCGATGTATACAGATACGCAGTATTTT,CASSRGGAMYTDTQYF
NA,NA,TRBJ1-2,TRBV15,TGTGCCACCAGCAGAGGCGGGGCGGGCAGAGATAACTATGGCTACACCTTC,CATSRGGAGRDNYGYTF
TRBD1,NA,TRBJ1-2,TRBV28,TGTGCCAGCAGTCCGAACCGGGACAGGTGGGCGGCGGGCTATGGCTACACCTTC,CASSPNRDRWAAGYGYTF
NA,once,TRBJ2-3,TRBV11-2,TGTGCCAGCAGCCATTACACAGGGAGGGACGCAGATACGCAGTATTTT,CASSHYTGRDADTQYF
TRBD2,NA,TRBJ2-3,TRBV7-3,TGTGCCAGCAGCCAAATAGCGGGGGGGTCCGCAGATACGCAGTATTTT,CASSQIAGGSADTQYF
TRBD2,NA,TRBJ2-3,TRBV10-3,TGTGCCACCGGGACTAGCGGGAGAACAGATACGCAGTATTTT,CATGTSGRTDTQYF
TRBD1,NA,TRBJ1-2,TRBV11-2,TGTGCCAGCAGCTGGGGGGCAGGGGGCGACTATGGCTACACCTTC,CASSWGAGGDYGYTF
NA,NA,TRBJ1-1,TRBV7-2,TGTGCCAGCAGCCAGAGGGCAGGTCGAACTGAAGCTTTCTTT,CASSQRAGRTEAFF
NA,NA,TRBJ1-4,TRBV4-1,TGCGCCAGCACTACCCCGGATGAAAAACTGTTTTTT,CASTTPDEKLFF
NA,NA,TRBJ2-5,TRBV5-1,TGCGCCAGCAGCCTAGGACAGTCCGGAGAGACCCAGTACTTC,CASSLGQSGETQYF